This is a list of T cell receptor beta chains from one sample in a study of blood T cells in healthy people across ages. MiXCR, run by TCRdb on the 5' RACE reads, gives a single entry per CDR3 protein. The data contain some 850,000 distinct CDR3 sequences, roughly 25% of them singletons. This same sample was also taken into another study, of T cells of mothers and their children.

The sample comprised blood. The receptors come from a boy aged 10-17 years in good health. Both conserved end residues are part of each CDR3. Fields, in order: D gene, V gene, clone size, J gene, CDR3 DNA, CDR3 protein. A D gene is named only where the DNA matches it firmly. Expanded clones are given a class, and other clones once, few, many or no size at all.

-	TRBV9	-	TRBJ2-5	TGTGCCAGCAGCGTAGAGTACCAAGAGACCCAGTACTTC	CASSVEYQETQYF
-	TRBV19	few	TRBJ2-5	TGTGCCAGTAAGGCGGCGTACCAAGAGACCCAGTACTTC	CASKAAYQETQYF
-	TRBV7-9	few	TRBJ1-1	TGTGCCAGCAGCTTCGGAGGGGAGGTTTTCTTT	CASSFGGEVFF
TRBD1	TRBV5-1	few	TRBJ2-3	TGCGCCAGCAGCCCCACCTGGTCCGGGACAGCCACAGATACGCAGTATTTT	CASSPTWSGTATDTQYF
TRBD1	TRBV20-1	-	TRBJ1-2	TGCAGTGCTTCCCGACAGGGGGTTTTTGCTGGCTACACCTTC	CSASRQGVFAGYTF
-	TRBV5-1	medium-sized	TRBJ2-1	TGCGCCAGCAGCGGGGACCTCTCGGAGGAGTTCTTC	CASSGDLSEEFF
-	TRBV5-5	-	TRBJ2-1	TGTGCCAGCAGCTTGGGGACTATGGAGGATGAGCAGTTCTTC	CASSLGTMEDEQFF
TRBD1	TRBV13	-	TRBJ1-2	TGTGCCAGCACACCTAGCAACAGGGACAGTAGCTATGGCTACACCTTC	CASTPSNRDSSYGYTF
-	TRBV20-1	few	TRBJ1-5	TGCAGTGCTAGGGGGGGGATTGCTAGCAATCAGCCCCAGCATTTT	CSARGGIASNQPQHF
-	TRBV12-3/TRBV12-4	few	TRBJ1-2	TGTGCCAGCAGCATCACCCCGACAGGCTACACCTTC	CASSITPTGYTF
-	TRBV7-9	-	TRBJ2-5	TGTGCCAGCAGCTTCGAGACAGTTAAAGAGACCCAGTACTTC	CASSFETVKETQYF
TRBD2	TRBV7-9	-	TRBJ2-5	TGTGCCAGCAGCTCGGCGGGGGACCCCTCAGGGACCCAGTACTTC	CASSSAGDPSGTQYF
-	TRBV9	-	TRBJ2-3	TGTGCCAGCAGCCAGGACCGAGGGGATACGCAGTATTTT	CASSQDRGDTQYF
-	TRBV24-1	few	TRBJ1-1	TGTGCCACCAGTGTTGGGGGGAACACTGAAGCTTTCTTT	CATSVGGNTEAFF
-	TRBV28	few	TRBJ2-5	TGTGCCAGCCAAGTAGGGCCCCCGACCCAGTACTTC	CASQVGPPTQYF
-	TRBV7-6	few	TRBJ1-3	TGTGCCAGCAGCTCCCGGCCTACGGCGTATGGAAACACCATATATTTT	CASSSRPTAYGNTIYF
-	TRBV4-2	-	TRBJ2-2	TGTGCCAGCAGCCAAGATGAGGGGGATTTGATGGACACCGGGGAGCTGCTTTTT	CASSQDEGDLMDTGELLF
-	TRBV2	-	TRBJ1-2	TGTGCCAGCAGTGCTGACAGTTTCAGCTATGGCTACACCTTC	CASSADSFSYGYTF
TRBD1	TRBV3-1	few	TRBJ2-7	TGTGCCAGCAGCCAAAGAGGGGGCGCGTACGAGCAGTACTTC	CASSQRGGAYEQYF
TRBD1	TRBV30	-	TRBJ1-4	TGTGCCTGGAGTGGGACAGGGGGCGCGTTGGAAAAACTGTTTTTT	CAWSGTGGALEKLFF
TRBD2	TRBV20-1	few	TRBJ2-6	TGCAGTGCTACCACTAGCGGGGGGTCGTTCTCTGGGGCCAACGTCCTGACTTTC	CSATTSGGSFSGANVLTF
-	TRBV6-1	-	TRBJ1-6	TGTGCCAGCAGTGTCCAGGGACGGGATTCACCCCTCCACTTT	CASSVQGRDSPLHF
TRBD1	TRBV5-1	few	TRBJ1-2	TGCGCCAGCAGCTTCGGACAGGGTTACTATGGCTACACCTTC	CASSFGQGYYGYTF
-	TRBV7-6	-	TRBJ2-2	TGTGCCAGCAGCTTATATTCGCCCGGGGAGCTGTTTTTT	CASSLYSPGELFF
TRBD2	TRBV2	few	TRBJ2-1	TGTGCCAGCAGGATAGCGGGAAGCTCCTACAATGAGCAGTTCTTC	CASRIAGSSYNEQFF
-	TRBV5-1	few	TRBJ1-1	TGCGCCAGCAGATTCGATAGCAGCACTGAAGCTTTCTTT	CASRFDSSTEAFF
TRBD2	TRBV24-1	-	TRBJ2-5	TGTGCCACCAGTGACGCGGGGGGTACCCAAGAGACCCAGTACTTC	CATSDAGGTQETQYF
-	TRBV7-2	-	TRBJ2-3	TGTGCCAGCAGCTTAGTCCCCTTCGACTGGACGATTATCGCGGATACGCAGTATTTT	CASSLVPFDWTIIADTQYF
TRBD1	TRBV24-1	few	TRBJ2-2	TGTGCCACCAGTGACGCAGGGGGCTGGTCCGGGGAGCTGTTTTTT	CATSDAGGWSGELFF
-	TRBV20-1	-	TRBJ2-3	TGCAGTGCTAGGACCGGGACTAGCACAGATACGCAGTATTTT	CSARTGTSTDTQYF
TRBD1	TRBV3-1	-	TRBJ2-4	TGTGCCAGCAGCCAATCCGACAGGGGTAATTCCAAAAACATTCAGTACTTC	CASSQSDRGNSKNIQYF
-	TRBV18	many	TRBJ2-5	TGTGCCAGCTCACAAGGGGAGCAGGAGACCCAGTACTTC	CASSQGEQETQYF
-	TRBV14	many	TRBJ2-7	TGTGCCAGCAGCCAGGGCAGTGGCGAGCAGTACTTC	CASSQGSGEQYF
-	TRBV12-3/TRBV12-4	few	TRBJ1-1	TGTGCCAGCAGTTTGGGGGCGGTAGCTTTCTTT	CASSLGAVAFF
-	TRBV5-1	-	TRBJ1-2	TGCGCCGGCAGCCCTGGCATAGTCTATGGCTACACCTTC	CAGSPGIVYGYTF
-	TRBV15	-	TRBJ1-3	TGTGCCACCAGCAGACCGAACCGACCTCGGGACACCGCTCCCAACGGAAACACCATATATTTT	CATSRPNRPRDTAPNGNTIYF
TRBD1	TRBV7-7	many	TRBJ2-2	TGTGCTAGCAGCTTAATCGGGACAGGGGGCGCGAACACCGGGGAGCTGTTTTTT	CASSLIGTGGANTGELFF
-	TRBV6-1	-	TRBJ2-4	TGTGCCAGCAGTGAATCACCGGATGGGTCCATTCAGTACTTC	CASSESPDGSIQYF
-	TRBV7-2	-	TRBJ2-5	TGTGCCAGCAGCCCCCGGGTCGTCCGTGGAACCCAGTACTTC	CASSPRVVRGTQYF
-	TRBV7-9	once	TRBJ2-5	TGTGCCAGCAGCCCAGCAGGCGGGAATCAAGAGACCCAGTACTTC	CASSPAGGNQETQYF
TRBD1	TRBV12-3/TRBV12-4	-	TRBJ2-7	TGTGCCAGCGGGACAGGTTGGATCGAGCAGTACTTC	CASGTGWIEQYF
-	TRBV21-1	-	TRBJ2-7	TGTGCCAGCAGCAAAGCCTGGGGTGGTGGTCGGTCCGAGCAGTACTTC	CASSKAWGGGRSEQYF
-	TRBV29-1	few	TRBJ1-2	TGCAGCACGCGACGAGGGGATGGTTACACCTTC	CSTRRGDGYTF
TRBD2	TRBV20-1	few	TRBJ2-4	TGCAGTGCTCGAGGGATAGCGGGGGGGCTGGCCAAAAACATTCAGTACTTC	CSARGIAGGLAKNIQYF
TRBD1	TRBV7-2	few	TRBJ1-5	TGTGCCAGCGCCGGGACAGTCGATCAGCCCCAGCATTTT	CASAGTVDQPQHF
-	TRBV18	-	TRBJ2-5	TGTGCCAGCTCACCACCGGAAGGGGTAAAAGAGACCCAGTACTTC	CASSPPEGVKETQYF
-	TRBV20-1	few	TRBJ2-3	TGCAGTGTCGGGTATAGCACAGATACGCAGTATTTT	CSVGYSTDTQYF
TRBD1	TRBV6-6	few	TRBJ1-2	TGTGCCAGCAGACCGACAGGGGGGCCTAACTATGGCTACACCTTC	CASRPTGGPNYGYTF
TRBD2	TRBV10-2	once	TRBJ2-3	TGCGCCAGCAAAGCGGGGAGAAGCACAGATACGCAGTATTTT	CASKAGRSTDTQYF
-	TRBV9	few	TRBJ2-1	TGTGCCAGCAGCGTAGAAGGGTCGGCCCAATACAATGAGCAGTTCTTC	CASSVEGSAQYNEQFF
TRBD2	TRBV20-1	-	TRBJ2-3	TGCAGTGCCCGCGGACTAGCGTTTAGCACAGATACGCAGTATTTT	CSARGLAFSTDTQYF
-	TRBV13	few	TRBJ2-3	TGTGCCAGCAGCTGGTCCGGATCGACAGATACGCAGTATTTT	CASSWSGSTDTQYF
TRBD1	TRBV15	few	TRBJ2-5	TGTGCCACCAGCAGCGACAGGGTACGGGAGACCCAGTACTTC	CATSSDRVRETQYF